Listed below are T cell receptor beta chains from one sample, sequenced in a study of shared clonotypes between healthy human individuals. TCRdb's copy holds only in-frame clones and misses some; the assay was immunoSEQ multiplex PCR. Among approximately 700,000 clones listed, less than 80% were seen once. The specimen was memory CD4+ T cells sorted from blood. The receptors come from a young woman in good health. Both conserved end residues are part of each CDR3. Fields, in order: J gene, V gene, CDR3 protein.

J gene: TRBJ2-1; V gene: TRBV7-2; CDR3 protein: CASSSPGRTQFF
J gene: TRBJ2-3; V gene: TRBV11-1; CDR3 protein: CASSLTGKAGNTQYF
J gene: TRBJ2-7; V gene: TRBV5-1; CDR3 protein: CASSPSPTSGNHEQYF
J gene: TRBJ1-3; V gene: TRBV9; CDR3 protein: CASSIGQGSSGNTIYF
J gene: TRBJ2-7; V gene: TRBV2; CDR3 protein: CASSEISSPTYEQYF
J gene: TRBJ2-3; V gene: TRBV10-2; CDR3 protein: CASRSGTSFIADTQYF
J gene: TRBJ1-5; V gene: TRBV7-8; CDR3 protein: CASSSYRGKQPQHF
J gene: TRBJ2-1; V gene: TRBV7-2; CDR3 protein: CASRSTRGLVYNEQFF
J gene: TRBJ1-5; V gene: TRBV5-6; CDR3 protein: CASSLQVNSNQPQHF
J gene: TRBJ2-7; V gene: TRBV28; CDR3 protein: CASSPRGREREQYF
J gene: TRBJ1-2; V gene: TRBV19; CDR3 protein: CASISQSYGYTF
J gene: TRBJ2-7; V gene: TRBV28; CDR3 protein: CASSQSWDYGNEQYF
J gene: TRBJ2-1; V gene: TRBV7-9; CDR3 protein: CASSGLAGSTGQFF
J gene: TRBJ2-7; V gene: TRBV2; CDR3 protein: CASSYRTSGSYEQYF
J gene: TRBJ1-1; V gene: TRBV19; CDR3 protein: CASSMSYADTEAFF
J gene: TRBJ2-7; V gene: TRBV7-2; CDR3 protein: CASSPWEGWGYEQYF
J gene: TRBJ1-3; V gene: TRBV28; CDR3 protein: CASGVEGNTIYF
J gene: TRBJ2-7; V gene: TRBV28; CDR3 protein: CASSLEGPGYEQYF
J gene: TRBJ2-7; V gene: TRBV6-1; CDR3 protein: CATGKSYEQYF
J gene: TRBJ2-2; V gene: TRBV7-9; CDR3 protein: CASSLDEGLVGELFF
J gene: TRBJ2-5; V gene: TRBV15; CDR3 protein: CATKREVARETQYF
J gene: TRBJ1-1; V gene: TRBV7-9; CDR3 protein: CASSSRALNTEAFF
J gene: TRBJ2-7; V gene: TRBV5-1; CDR3 protein: CASSRGFLYEQYF
J gene: TRBJ1-5; V gene: TRBV19; CDR3 protein: CASSMDPAALHSNQPQHF
J gene: TRBJ2-5; V gene: TRBV6-1; CDR3 protein: CASSEQPSGETQYF
J gene: TRBJ1-6; V gene: TRBV18; CDR3 protein: CASSPRARTENSPLHF
J gene: TRBJ1-4; V gene: TRBV28; CDR3 protein: CASSRQGGANEKLFF
J gene: TRBJ1-1; V gene: TRBV18; CDR3 protein: CASSPRGQLNTEAFF
J gene: TRBJ1-2; V gene: TRBV6-5; CDR3 protein: CASSPGQGARLGYTF
J gene: TRBJ2-1; V gene: TRBV20-1; CDR3 protein: CSAPDHNEQFF
J gene: TRBJ2-3; V gene: TRBV19; CDR3 protein: CASSVWGGDTQYF
J gene: TRBJ2-1; V gene: TRBV5-6; CDR3 protein: CASSLEENSYNEQFF
J gene: TRBJ2-7; V gene: TRBV10-3; CDR3 protein: CAISESRSYEQYF
J gene: TRBJ1-5; V gene: TRBV7-2; CDR3 protein: CASSRGAVSNQPQHF
J gene: TRBJ2-3; V gene: TRBV25-1; CDR3 protein: CASSEPQAGVTQYF
J gene: TRBJ2-7; V gene: TRBV28; CDR3 protein: CASSWKGATPYEQYF
J gene: TRBJ2-1; V gene: TRBV11-2; CDR3 protein: CASSFANNEQFF
J gene: TRBJ1-2; V gene: TRBV5-3; CDR3 protein: CARSLGADRLGGYTF
J gene: TRBJ1-1; V gene: TRBV18; CDR3 protein: CASSPRLGTEAFF
J gene: TRBJ2-2; V gene: TRBV28; CDR3 protein: CASLAGGPGELFF
J gene: TRBJ1-2; V gene: TRBV6-1; CDR3 protein: CASSRYYGYTF
J gene: TRBJ2-7; V gene: TRBV6-1; CDR3 protein: CASSRGGLDEQYF